This record looks at one T cell receptor (beta chain) sequence and its context. The data were obtained in a study of blood T cells in healthy people across ages. The CDR3 contains 14 residues. V was cut by 8 bases and J by 5 bases, with 15 bases left in between. The use of a sample-barcoded 5' primer and a J-beta primer mix characterized a second PCR of roughly 6 to 11 cycles. All cDNA molecules were each tagged by a template-switch adaptor with 12 random nucleotides. Via MiXCR, TCRdb re-called the 5' RACE reads, giving one row per CDR3 protein. The table shows about 1,400,000 distinct CDR3 sequences, with 59% occurring only once.

The source of this sequence is a man younger than 30 in good health. The rearrangement links TRBV12-3 or TRBV12-4 to TRBJ2-2, with TRBD1 as a possible D gene (5 bases). Material for sequencing was blood. The CDR3 loop is CASLDIHSTGELFF. CDR3 nucleotide sequence: TGTGCCAGCCTGGACATTCATTCGACCGGGGAGCTGTTTTTT.